This T cell receptor (beta chain) was captured in a study of blood T cell repertoires in COVID-19. Only in-frame clones appear in the TCRdb table, and some are missing; sequencing was by immunoSEQ multiplex PCR. The data contain around 90,000 clones, 85% of them singletons. The CDR3 is 15 residues long. Trimming removed 5 bases at V and 1 base at J, with 12 bases between. Germline CDR1 is LGHNA and CDR2 is YNFKEQ. This clone was seen once. The clonotype comes from a woman in her sixties or seventies with active or convalescent COVID-19. The sample comprised peripheral blood. V is TRBV4-2 and J is TRBJ2-1; TRBD1 might be the D (6 bases). CDR3 residues: CASSDRTDSYNEQFF. In DNA, the CDR3 is TGTGCCAGCAGCGACCGGACAGATTCCTACAATGAGCAGTTCTTC.